Listed below are T cell receptor beta chains from one sample, sequenced in a study of Ad26.COV2.S vaccination and SARS-CoV-2 variants. Only in-frame clones appear in the TCRdb table, and some are missing; sequencing was by immunoSEQ multiplex PCR. Of hundreds of thousands of clones detected, about nine tenths appear once; the ten largest clones hold about 3.4%. The specimen comprised peripheral blood, sampled in a trial of Ad26.COV2.S vaccine versus placebo. These receptors were collected from a person between 18 and 65 years old who received the Ad26.COV2.S COVID-19 vaccine or a placebo. The CDR3 runs from the conserved cysteine through the conserved F or W.

j_call v_call cdr3_aa
TRBJ2-5 TRBV5-4 CASSRWTEETQYF
TRBJ1-4 TRBV3-1/TRBV3-2 CASSQRLGAGGNEKLFF
TRBJ2-5 TRBV25-1 CASSEVGGLKTQYF
TRBJ2-2 TRBV7-9 CASSLGPAPGELFF
TRBJ1-4 TRBV30 CAWKGPPATNEKLFF
TRBJ2-7 TRBV24-1 CARTRPKIYEQYF
TRBJ2-1 TRBV7-9 CASSLVLVRIDEQFF
TRBJ1-3 TRBV30 CAWNVGGTGNTIYF
TRBJ1-1 TRBV18 CASSPSLSGDTEAFF
TRBJ2-5 TRBV11-2 CASSLTGGQTQYF
TRBJ2-1 TRBV6-5 CASSYVESHPEQFF
TRBJ2-2 TRBV6-5 CASSYSNRGAGELFF
TRBJ2-7 TRBV4-1 CASSQESVLYEQYF
TRBJ1-2 TRBV11-2 CASSFFAGGDTF
TRBJ2-1 TRBV7-2 CAGKKAGEGEQFF
TRBJ2-3 TRBV7-6 CASSFLADSPAEGTQYF
TRBJ1-3 TRBV4-1 CASSRDPGSSGNTIYF
TRBJ1-4 TRBV5-4 CASSLATSTNEKLFF
TRBJ1-1 TRBV7-2 CASTPSLAVNTEAFF
TRBJ1-1 TRBV19 CASENQRNTEAFF
TRBJ1-1 TRBV19 CASIPTGVTEAFF
TRBJ1-6 TRBV7-3 CASSFMGRDNSPLHF
TRBJ2-3 TRBV9 CASRRGASQDTQYF
TRBJ2-3 TRBV19 CASSQVFLGADTQYF
TRBJ1-6 TRBV6-1 CASSEAGTPSPLHF
TRBJ2-2 TRBV10-3 CAIRLITGELFF
TRBJ2-3 TRBV18 CASSPAGSDTQYF
TRBJ1-2 TRBV27 CASSPRGTAYGYTF
TRBJ1-2 TRBV12-3/TRBV12-4 CASSQNGVVGYTF
TRBJ2-7 TRBV7-3 CASSLRGYEQYF
TRBJ2-3 TRBV19 CASSRDPPRRDTQYF
TRBJ2-7 TRBV3-1/TRBV3-2 CASSQDTSHSSYEQYF
TRBJ2-4 TRBV5-8 CASSLRGENIQYF
TRBJ2-7 TRBV7-2 CASSILVVGPYEQYF
TRBJ1-1 TRBV4-1 CASTQGNTEAFF
TRBJ2-7 TRBV3-1/TRBV3-2 CASRASGGSHEQYF
TRBJ1-2 TRBV2 CASTTGPNYGYTF
TRBJ1-1 TRBV5-1 CASSEARPNTEAFF
TRBJ1-2 TRBV6-5 CASSDRMGGYTF
TRBJ1-4 TRBV25-1 CASSVQPVGGFNEKLFF
TRBJ1-1 TRBV4-2 CASSLLWTGGLNTEAFF
TRBJ1-6 TRBV6-5 CASSPVERFRSPLHF
TRBJ1-1 TRBV13 CASSQTGGNTEAFF
TRBJ1-6 TRBV15 CATSRAPDRKNSPLHF
TRBJ2-5 TRBV11-2 CASSPTPQGETQYF
TRBJ2-1 TRBV5-5 CASSFRGTDYNEQFF
TRBJ1-2 TRBV30 CAWRGGLWGFYTF
TRBJ2-3 TRBV6-6 CASSYGAGGPTDTQYF
TRBJ1-5 TRBV6-5 CASSYTRPSSNQPQHF
TRBJ2-7 TRBV5-1 CASSWGSYEQYF